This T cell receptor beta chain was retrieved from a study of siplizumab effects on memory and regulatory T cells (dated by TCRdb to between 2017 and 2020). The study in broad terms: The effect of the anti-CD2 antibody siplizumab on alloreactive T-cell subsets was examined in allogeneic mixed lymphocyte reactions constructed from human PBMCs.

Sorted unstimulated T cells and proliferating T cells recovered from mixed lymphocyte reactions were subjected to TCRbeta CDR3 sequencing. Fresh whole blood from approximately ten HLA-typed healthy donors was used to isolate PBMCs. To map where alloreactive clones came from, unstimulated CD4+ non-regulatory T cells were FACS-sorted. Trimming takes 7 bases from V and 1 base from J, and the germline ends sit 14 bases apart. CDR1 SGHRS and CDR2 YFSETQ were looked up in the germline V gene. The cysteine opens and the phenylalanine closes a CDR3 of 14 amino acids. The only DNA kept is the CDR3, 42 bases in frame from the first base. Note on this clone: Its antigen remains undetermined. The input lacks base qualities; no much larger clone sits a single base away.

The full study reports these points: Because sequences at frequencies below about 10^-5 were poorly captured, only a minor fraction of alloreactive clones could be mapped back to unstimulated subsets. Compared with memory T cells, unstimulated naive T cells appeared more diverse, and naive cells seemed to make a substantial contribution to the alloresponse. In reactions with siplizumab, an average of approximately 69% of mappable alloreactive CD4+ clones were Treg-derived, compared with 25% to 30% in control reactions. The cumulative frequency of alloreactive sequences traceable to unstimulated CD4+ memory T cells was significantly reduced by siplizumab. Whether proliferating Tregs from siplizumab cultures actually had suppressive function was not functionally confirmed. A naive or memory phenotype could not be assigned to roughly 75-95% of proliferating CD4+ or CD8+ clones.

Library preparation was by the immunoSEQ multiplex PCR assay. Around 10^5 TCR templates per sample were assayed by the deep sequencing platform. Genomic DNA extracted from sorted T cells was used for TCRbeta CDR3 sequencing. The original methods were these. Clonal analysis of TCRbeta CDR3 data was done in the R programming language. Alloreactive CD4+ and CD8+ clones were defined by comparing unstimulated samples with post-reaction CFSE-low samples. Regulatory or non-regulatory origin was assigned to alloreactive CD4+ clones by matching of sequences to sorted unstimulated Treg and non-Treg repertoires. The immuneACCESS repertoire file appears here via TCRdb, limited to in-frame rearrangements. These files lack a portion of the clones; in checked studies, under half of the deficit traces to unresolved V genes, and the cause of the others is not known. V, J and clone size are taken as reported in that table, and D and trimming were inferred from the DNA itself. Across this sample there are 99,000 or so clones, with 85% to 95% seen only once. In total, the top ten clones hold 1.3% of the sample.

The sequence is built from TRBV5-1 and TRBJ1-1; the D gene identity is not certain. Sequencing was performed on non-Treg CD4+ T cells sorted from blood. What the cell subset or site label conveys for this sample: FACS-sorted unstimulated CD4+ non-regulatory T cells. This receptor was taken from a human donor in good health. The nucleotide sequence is TGCGCCAGCCTACCAAACTTGGGGAACACTGAAGCTTTCTTT. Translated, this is CASLPNLGNTEAFF.